This T cell receptor beta chain stems from a study of blood T cells in healthy people across ages. The use of a sample-barcoded 5' primer and a J-beta primer mix characterized a second PCR of about 7 to 12 cycles. TCRdb re-analysed the 5' RACE reads in MiXCR, keeping a single row per CDR3 protein. The top ten clones hold 6.7% of a sample with about 1.4 million distinct CDR3 sequences, approximately 60% of them seen once. Material for sequencing was blood. This clonotype originated in a man younger than 30 in good health.

The CDR3 loop reads CSAEGLAENIQYF. The CDR3, as DNA: TGCAGTGCAGAGGGACTAGCGGAAAACATTCAGTACTTC. This chain links TRBV20-1 with TRBJ2-4, with 11 bases identical to TRBD2. Trimming took 6 bases from V and 5 from J; bases not matched to a gene: 3. Per the germline V gene, CDR1 is DFQATT and CDR2 is SNEGSKA (reference sequence). The CDR3 totals 13 residues.